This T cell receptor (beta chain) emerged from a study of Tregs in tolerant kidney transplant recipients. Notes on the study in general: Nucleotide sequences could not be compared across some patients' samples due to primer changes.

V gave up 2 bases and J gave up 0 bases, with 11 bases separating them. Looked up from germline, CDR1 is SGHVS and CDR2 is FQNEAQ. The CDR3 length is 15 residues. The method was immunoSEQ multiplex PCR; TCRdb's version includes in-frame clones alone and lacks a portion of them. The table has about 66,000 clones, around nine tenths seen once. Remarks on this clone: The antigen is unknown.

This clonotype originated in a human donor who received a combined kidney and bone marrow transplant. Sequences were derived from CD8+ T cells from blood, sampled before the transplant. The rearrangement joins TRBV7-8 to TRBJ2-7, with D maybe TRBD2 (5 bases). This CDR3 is CASSLNSASSYEQYF. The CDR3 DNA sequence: TGTGCCAGCAGCTTAAATAGCGCTAGCTCCTACGAGCAGTACTTC. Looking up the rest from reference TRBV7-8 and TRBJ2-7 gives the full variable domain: GAGVSQSPRYKVAKRGQDVALRCDPISGHVSLFWYQQALGQGPEFLTYFQNEAQLDKSGLPSDRFFAERPEGSVSTLKIQRTQQEDSAVYLCASSLNSASSYEQYFGPGTRLTVT.